A selection of T cell receptor beta chains follows, all from one sample in a study of cytomegalovirus exposure and HLA in healthy donors. Sequencing was performed with immunoSEQ multiplex PCR; in TCRdb, only in-frame clones are kept and a portion is missing. The data hold about 200,000 clones, with 75% to 90% observed a single time. The specimen was PBMCs. The receptor source for this set is a boy between 2 and 10 years old in good health and CMV-seronegative. Each CDR3 is given with its conserved first and last residue. Fields, in order: J gene, V gene, CDR3 protein.

>TRBJ1-6|TRBV10-3
CAISDTNRNQNNSPLHF
>TRBJ1-5|TRBV19
CASSIGDRINQPQHF
>TRBJ1-1|TRBV7-9
CASSFLEGGTEAFF
>TRBJ2-1|TRBV6-5
CASGAGTNTNNEQFF
>TRBJ1-2|TRBV18
CASSAETGTNGYTF
>TRBJ2-2|TRBV19
CASSISPGQGAIGELFF
>TRBJ2-2|TRBV5-6
CASSLTTTWTSGNTGELFF
>TRBJ2-5|TRBV29-1
CSAYRETQYF
>TRBJ1-5|TRBV6-1
CASATQGAYQPQHF
>TRBJ2-7|TRBV7-6
CASSLAGPGGIYEQYF
>TRBJ2-3|TRBV5-1
CASSSLAGGDDTQYF
>TRBJ2-4|TRBV29-1
CSVDGLAGVNIQYF
>TRBJ1-6|TRBV9
CASSPDREPYNSPLHF
>TRBJ2-1|TRBV13
CASSPRLLSFSYNEQFF
>TRBJ2-1|TRBV15
CATSRGRGRSYNEQFF
>TRBJ2-5|TRBV5-1
CASSLARGGEEETQYF
>TRBJ2-7|TRBV6-1
CASSALRVNTIYEQYF
>TRBJ2-3|TRBV5-4
CASSPGRAGLPTDTQYF
>TRBJ2-3|TRBV7-9
CASSLAQPMGTDTQYF
>TRBJ2-4|TRBV28
CASSFTRIQYF
>TRBJ2-4|TRBV5-6
CASSLGRMGKNIQYF
>TRBJ1-4|TRBV27
CASSSWSSNEKLFF
>TRBJ2-2|TRBV18
CASSPVWATGELFF
>TRBJ1-1|TRBV6-1
CASSQGALNTEAFF
>TRBJ1-2|TRBV4-1
CASSQPFEDRENYGYTF
>TRBJ2-3|TRBV2
CASPRLGGGTDTQYF
>TRBJ2-1|TRBV18
CASSPLGQGAEHEQFF
>TRBJ1-2|TRBV13
CASSLGQGDGYTF
>TRBJ2-1|TRBV7-6
CASREGASGDIEQFF
>TRBJ2-3|TRBV30
CAWSGSTDTQYF
>TRBJ2-7|TRBV4-1
CASSQGLESYEQYF
>TRBJ2-1|TRBV29-1
CSAPRRGSRYNEQFF
>TRBJ2-7|TRBV4-1
CASSQVAPLEVLSGRALREQYF
>TRBJ2-7|TRBV30
CAWSTRDSIYEQYF
>TRBJ2-1|TRBV2
CASSGPGHVLYNEQFF
>TRBJ2-5|TRBV2
CASSPQPGTQYF
>TRBJ2-1|TRBV29-1
CSVGSGGEQFF
>TRBJ1-1|TRBV27
CASSLSGGRYSTEAFF
>TRBJ2-2|TRBV23-1
CASGPDYVDRGNTGELFF
>TRBJ1-3|TRBV14
CASSQEGTHSGNTIYF
>TRBJ2-3|TRBV7-9
CASSFTGSSSTDTQYF
>TRBJ2-2|TRBV27
CASSPLTGVGGELFF